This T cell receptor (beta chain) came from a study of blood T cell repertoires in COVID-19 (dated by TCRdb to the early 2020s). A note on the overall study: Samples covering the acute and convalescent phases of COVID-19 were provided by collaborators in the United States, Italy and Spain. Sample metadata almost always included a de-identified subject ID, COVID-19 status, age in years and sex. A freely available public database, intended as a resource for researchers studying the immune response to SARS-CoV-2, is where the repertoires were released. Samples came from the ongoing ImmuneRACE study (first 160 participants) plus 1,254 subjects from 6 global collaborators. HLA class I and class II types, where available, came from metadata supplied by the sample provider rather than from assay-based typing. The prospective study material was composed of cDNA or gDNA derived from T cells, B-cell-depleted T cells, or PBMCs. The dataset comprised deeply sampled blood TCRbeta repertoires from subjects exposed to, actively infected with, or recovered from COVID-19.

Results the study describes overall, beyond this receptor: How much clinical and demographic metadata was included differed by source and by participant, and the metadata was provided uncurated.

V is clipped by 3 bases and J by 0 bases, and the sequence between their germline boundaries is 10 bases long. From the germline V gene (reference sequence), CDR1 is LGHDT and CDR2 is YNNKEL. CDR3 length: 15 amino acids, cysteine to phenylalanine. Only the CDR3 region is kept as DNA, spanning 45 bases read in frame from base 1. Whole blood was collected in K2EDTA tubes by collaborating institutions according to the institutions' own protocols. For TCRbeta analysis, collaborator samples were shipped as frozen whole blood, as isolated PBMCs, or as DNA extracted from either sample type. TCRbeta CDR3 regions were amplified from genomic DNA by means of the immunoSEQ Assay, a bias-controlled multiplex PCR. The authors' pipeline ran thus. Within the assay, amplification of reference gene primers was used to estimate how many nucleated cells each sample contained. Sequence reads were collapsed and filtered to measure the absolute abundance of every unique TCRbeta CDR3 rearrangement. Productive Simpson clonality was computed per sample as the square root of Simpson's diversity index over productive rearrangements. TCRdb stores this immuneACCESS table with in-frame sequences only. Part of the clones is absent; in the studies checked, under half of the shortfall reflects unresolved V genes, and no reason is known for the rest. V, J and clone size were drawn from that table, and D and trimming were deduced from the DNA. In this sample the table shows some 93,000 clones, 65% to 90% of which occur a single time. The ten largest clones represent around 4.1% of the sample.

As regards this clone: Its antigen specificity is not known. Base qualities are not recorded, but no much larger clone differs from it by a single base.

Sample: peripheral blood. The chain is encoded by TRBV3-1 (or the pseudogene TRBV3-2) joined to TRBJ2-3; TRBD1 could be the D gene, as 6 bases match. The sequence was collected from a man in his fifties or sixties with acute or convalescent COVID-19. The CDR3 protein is CASSHGQPSTDTQYF. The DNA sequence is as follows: TGTGCCAGCAGCCATGGACAGCCAAGCACAGATACGCAGTATTTT.